This TCR beta chain comes out of a study of T cell responses to AZD1222 COVID-19 vaccine. Germline V gene data show CDR1 as MGHRA and CDR2 as YSYEKL. V lost 0 bases to trimming and J lost 6 bases, with 11 bases between them. This CDR3 is 15 amino acids long. This clone was recorded many times. Method: immunoSEQ multiplex PCR; TCRdb's copy keeps in-frame clones and lacks some. The repertoire consists of about 47,000 clones, with roughly three quarters occurring once and the leading ten covering approximately 22%. This material consisted of peripheral blood, taken on day 0 of MenACWY control vaccination. This clonotype was sampled from an adult in good health. The chain employs TRBV4-1 and TRBJ2-2; no definite D call. This chain's CDR3 is CASSQDFTMAGELFF. The DNA of the CDR3 is TGCGCCAGCAGCCAAGATTTTACTATGGCCGGGGAGCTGTTTTTT.